Reported below is one T cell receptor beta chain. Its target antigen remains unknown. No clone much larger than this one lies a single base away; base qualities are absent. V is pared back by 1 base and J by 3 bases, with 10 bases lying between the germline termini. Spanning cysteine to phenylalanine, the CDR3 consists of 14 amino acids. The DNA shown is the 42-base CDR3, in frame from base 1. The CDR1 and CDR2 encoded by the germline V gene are MDHEN and SYDVKM. The roughly 39 donors, aged 6 to 90 years, were systemically healthy Caucasian individuals from Russia. Each donor gave approximately 9.4 milliliters of peripheral blood, drawn into EDTA-treated Vacutainer tubes. Ficoll-Paque density-gradient centrifugation was used to isolate PBMCs, with at least 7 million per sample. Total RNA was extracted from PBMCs with Trizol reagent, with at least 5 micrograms obtained per sample. For every donor, flow cytometry on a PBMC aliquot measured the percentage of naive CD45RAhigh/CD27high T cells.

The library was prepared using 5' RACE. The instrument given in TCRdb is Illumina HiSeq 2500. A second roughly 7 to 11 cycle PCR used a sample-barcoded 5' primer and a J-beta primer mix. A template-switch 5' adaptor carrying 12 random nucleotides introduced a unique molecular identifier onto each TCR beta cDNA molecule. Each sample yielded at least 2.5 million CDR3-containing paired-end reads. First-strand cDNA was synthesized from all RNA with the Mint cDNA synthesis kit, primed by a TRBC-specific oligonucleotide. Following uracil-DNA glycosylase treatment, all cDNA underwent a first 18-cycle PCR with the universal primers M1SS and BC2_uni_R. Regarding the original processing steps: Normalization of each sample was performed by random selection of 1 million high-quality reads, each carrying a distinct molecular identifier. Reads sharing molecular identifiers were discarded rather than binned into consensus sequences. CDR3 identification, clonotype clustering and error correction used MiTCR with a Q25 quality threshold and the strictest error-elimination algorithm. Lower-bound total TCR beta diversity was estimated with a nonparametric unseen species model using Euler transformation. The public reads were reprocessed in TCRdb via fastp at Q25 and MiXCR, keeping in-frame beta chains. Rows with a matching CDR3 protein are joined into one entry that keeps the most common DNA and genes. The V and J calls here are based on TCRdb, not the publication. This sample has around 1.5 million distinct CDR3 sequences in its table, and approximately 59% of those were observed once. About 6.7% of the sample is in the top ten clones.

These data originate in a study of blood T cells in healthy people across ages (dated by TCRdb to about 2015). Background for the entire study: Template switching captured roughly one uniquely barcoded TCR beta cDNA molecule per two T cells in model experiments. Donors were grouped into four age groups: young (average approximately 16 years), middle-aged (about 40), aged (62) and long-lived (around 80). To avoid experimental bias, donors of different ages were spread randomly across the sequencing lanes. To track age-related changes in TCR beta repertoire diversity, the study relied on deep sequencing normalized with unique cDNA molecular identifiers. Two additional independent replicas of 1 million unique cDNA reads from the same blood draw were analyzed for two donors (one aged 18 to 30 and one aged 80 or older).

Findings and caveats that apply to the study as a whole: There was a strong correlation between observed TCR beta diversity and the percentage of naive T cells measured by flow cytometry. The CMV infection status of donors was not known, potentially confounding age-related changes in expanded clonotypes. Compared with the aged group, the long-lived group had more naive CD4+ T cells, fewer expanded clones and increased TCR diversity, a pattern suggesting age selection. Total diversity estimates from one million sequenced T cells were considered lower bounds and underestimates. Observed TCR beta diversity per million T cells fell roughly linearly with age, and a significant reduction was already apparent by age roughly 41. Bulk unsorted PBMC profiling prevented conclusive comparison of naive and antigen-experienced compartments.

The receptor comes from a man aged 18 to 30 in good health. What was sequenced was blood. The chain joins TRBV28 to TRBJ2-7; no D gene can be assigned with confidence. The nucleotide sequence is TGTGCCAGCAGTTTATTGCAGACCTTCTACGAGCAGTACTTC. It translates as CASSLLQTFYEQYF.